The clone carrying this T cell receptor beta chain was observed once. Its specificity is not known. Specified treatment: around 19 received Ad26.COV2.S at low or high dose, single or two shots; 5 received placebo; per-sample allocation not given. Samples were taken on day 63 after the first vaccine or placebo injection. Recruitment in Boston yielded a donor of adult age, 18-55 years. This entry comes from a study of Ad26.COV2.S vaccination and SARS-CoV-2 variants. Study overall: Once or twice, 56 days apart, Ad26.COV2.S was delivered intramuscularly.

This CDR3 has 13 amino acids. Germline V gene lookup returns CDR1 KGHSH and CDR2 LQKENI. The germline V and J ends were trimmed by 1 base and 1 base, with 5 bases remaining between them. Findings and limits, study-wide: Measurement of non-spike TCR breadth gave similar results in vaccine and placebo recipients.

Using immunoSEQ multiplex PCR, the repertoire was profiled, and TCRdb retains in-frame clones only, with some absent. Of 380,000 or so clones listed, approximately 86% are singletons. Sequenced here: peripheral blood, sampled in a trial of Ad26.COV2.S vaccine versus placebo. The TCR originated in a person between 18 and 60 years old who received the Ad26.COV2.S COVID-19 vaccine or a placebo. The rearrangement links TRBV18 to TRBJ2-7; D ambiguous. CDR3 sequence reads: CASSPRMSYEQYF. CDR3 in DNA: TGTGCCAGCTCACCACGCATGTCCTACGAGCAGTACTTC. The variable domain in full, with the rest retrieved from reference TRBV18 and TRBJ2-7, is NAGVMQNPRHLVRRRGQEARLRCSPMKGHSHVYWYRQLPEEGLKFMVYLQKENIIDESGMPKERFSAEFPKEGPSILRIQQVVRGDSAAYFCASSPRMSYEQYFGPGTRLTVT.